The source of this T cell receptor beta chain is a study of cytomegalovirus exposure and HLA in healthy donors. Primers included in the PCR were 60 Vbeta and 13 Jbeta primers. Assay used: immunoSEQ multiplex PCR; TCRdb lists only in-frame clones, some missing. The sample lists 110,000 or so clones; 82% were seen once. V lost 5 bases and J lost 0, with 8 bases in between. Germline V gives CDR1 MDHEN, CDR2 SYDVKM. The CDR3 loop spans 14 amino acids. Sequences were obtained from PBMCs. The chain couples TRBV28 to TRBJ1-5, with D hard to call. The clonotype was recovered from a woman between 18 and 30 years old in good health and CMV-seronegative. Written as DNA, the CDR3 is TGTGCCAGCAGTATTTATTCTAGCAATCAGCCCCAGCATTTT. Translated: CASSIYSSNQPQHF.